The TCR beta chain described here comes from a study of post-analysis software for immune sequencing data. Regarding the study as a whole: Roughly five TRBV segments appeared more often in patients than in controls, and TRBV5-6, TRBV5-1 and TRBV20-1 were among these.

In the case of this clonotype: Its antigen remains unknown.

The germline V and J ends were trimmed by 0 bases and 7 bases, with 16 bases remaining between them. The CDR3 extends over 15 amino acids. Per the germline V gene, CDR1 is DFQATT and CDR2 is SNEGSKA (reference sequence). Unique molecular identifiers were carried by the TCR beta cDNA libraries. TCRdb passed the PCR reads through MiXCR, listing each CDR3 protein once. This table has fewer than 850,000 distinct CDR3 sequences, roughly 50% appearing once. This chain connects TRBV20-1 to TRBJ2-1; D gene unclear. The sequence derives from a girl aged 10 to 17 with multiple sclerosis. Sample: blood. The CDR3 DNA is TGCAGTGCTAGAGATCACGTCGGCCGCGTTAATGAGCAGTTCTTC. Translated: CSARDHVGRVNEQFF.